One sample yielded the 16 T cell receptor beta chains listed below, sequenced in a study of cytomegalovirus exposure and HLA in healthy donors. Sequencing was performed with immunoSEQ multiplex PCR; in TCRdb, only in-frame clones are kept and a portion is missing. The table includes some 320,000 clones, roughly 87% detected once. The sequenced material came from PBMCs. The receptors were sampled from a woman aged 25 to 39 in good health and CMV-seropositive.

V is TRBV30 and J is TRBJ1-2, with 8 bases lining up with TRBD1. The CDR3 is 12 residues long. CDR1 and CDR2 (germline): GTSNPN, SVGIG (reference sequence). V gave up 5 bases and J gave up 5 bases; unmatched junction bases: 4. CDR3 residues: CAWGGQEYGYTF. CDR3 coding DNA: TGTGCCTGGGGGGGACAGGAGTATGGCTACACCTTC.

This clone was observed once. This chain joins TRBV6-5 and TRBJ2-2; no definite D call. The ends were cut back, 1 base at V and 0 bases at J, with 9 bases in the middle. Germline CDR1 is MNHEY and CDR2 is SVGAGI. This CDR3 contains 16 residues. CDR3 protein: CASSYWPSANTGELFF. The CDR3, as DNA: TGTGCCAGCAGTTACTGGCCTTCCGCGAACACCGGGGAGCTGTTTTTT.

V gene TRBV2 combines with J gene TRBJ1-4; D uncertain. Germline V gene data show CDR1 as SNHLY and CDR2 as FYNNEI. CDR3 length equals 15 residues. With 7 bases removed from V and 4 bases from J, the gap between germline ends came to 16 bases. The CDR3 sequence is CASIPNPRFNEKLFF. CDR3 bases: TGTGCCAGCATCCCCAACCCACGGTTTAATGAAAAACTGTTTTTT.

DNA for the CDR3: TGCAGCGTACCGGGGGGGGAGACCCAGTACTTC. Translating it yields CSVPGGETQYF. This chain uses TRBV29-1 with TRBJ2-5; 8 bases are shared with TRBD2. Trimming at V came to 6 bases and at J to 5 bases, leaving 2 bases not matched to a gene. This CDR3 is built from 11 residues. Germline CDR1 is SQVTM and CDR2 is ANQGSEA.

As concerns this clone: Other DNA variants within this sample encode the same CDR3. The chain carries TRBV18 and TRBJ2-7, with 12 nucleotides matching TRBD1. This CDR3 has 14 amino acids. The V gene's germline CDR1 is KGHSH and CDR2 LQKENI. Trimming at V came to 5 bases and at J to 4 bases, leaving 3 bases not matched to a gene. The CDR3 bases are TGTGCCAGCTCAGAGGGACAGGGGGCGTACGAGCAGTACTTC. Its protein product is CASSEGQGAYEQYF.

This clone has only one observation. The rearrangement uses TRBV13 and TRBJ1-4; D perhaps matches TRBD1 (5 bases). Trimming left V 3 bases short and J 8 bases short, with 19 bases between. From germline, CDR1 is PRHDT and CDR2 FYEKMQ (reference sequence). The CDR3 spans 16 residues. CDR3 nucleotides: TGTGCCAGCAGCTTCCCCCGGGGGTGCCCAGTGGAAAAACTGTTTTTT. Encoded protein: CASSFPRGCPVEKLFF. Full variable domain (outside the CDR3, taken from reference TRBV13 and TRBJ1-4): AAGVIQSPRHLIKEKRETATLKCYPIPRHDTVYWYQQGPGQDPQFLISFYEKMQSDKGSIPDRFSAQQFSDYHSELNMSSLELGDSALYFCASSFPRGCPVEKLFFGSGTQLSVL.

The rearrangement uses TRBV30 and TRBJ1-6; D might be TRBD1 (5 bases). CDR3 length equals 15 residues. Trimming removed 3 bases at V and 7 bases at J, with 16 bases between. CDR1 is GTSNPN, CDR2 SVGIG, per germline (reference sequence). The CDR3 coding sequence is TGTGCCTGGAGACCTAAGGAGGGGTCCAATTCACCCCTCCACTTT. Translation: CAWRPKEGSNSPLHF. The whole variable domain, remainder taken from reference TRBV30 and TRBJ1-6, is SQTIHQWPATLVQPVGSPLSLECTVEGTSNPNLYWYRQAAGRGLQLLFYSVGIGQISSEVPQNLSASRPQDRQFILSSKKLLLSDSGFYLCAWRPKEGSNSPLHFGNGTRLTVT.

The CDR3 DNA reads TGTGCCAGCTCGCAACAGGGTGGTGAAAAACTGTTTTTT. Amino acids: CASSQQGGEKLFF. V gene TRBV18 combines with J gene TRBJ1-4, with D possibly being TRBD1 (6 bases). Germline CDR1 is KGHSH and CDR2 is LQKENI. V was cut by 6 bases and J by 7 bases, with 12 bases left in between. CDR3 size: 13 residues.

This chain links TRBV5-4 with TRBJ1-1; D unclear. The germline gives CDR1 SGHNT, CDR2 YYREEE (reference sequence). CDR3 length equals 14 residues. With 4 bases removed from V and 6 bases from J, the gap between germline ends came to 16 bases. Written as DNA, the CDR3 is TGTGCCAGCAGCCAGAGAGGGCTCTCCCCTGAAGCTTTCTTT. Translated, it gives CASSQRGLSPEAFF. The whole variable domain, remainder taken from reference TRBV5-4 and TRBJ1-1, is ETGVTQSPTHLIKTRGQQVTLRCSSQSGHNTVSWYQQALGQGPQFIFQYYREEENGRGNFPPRFSGLQFPNYSSELNVNALELDDSALYLCASSQRGLSPEAFFGQGTRLTVV.

The chain links TRBV6-1 to TRBJ2-1; the D gene could be TRBD1 or TRBD2 (5 bases each). V shed 1 base and J shed 5 bases, with 21 bases lying between them. Germline V CDR1 and CDR2: MNHNS, SASEGT. The CDR3 spans 18 residues. CDR3 region: CASSEVEWRLRGNNEQFF. The CDR3 region has the DNA TGTGCCAGCAGTGAAGTCGAATGGCGACTGAGGGGTAACAATGAGCAGTTCTTC.

The chain has TRBV5-1 and TRBJ2-3; possible D gene TRBD2, 6 bases. V was trimmed by 0 bases and J by 1 base, leaving 9 bases between them. CDR3 length equals 15 residues. CDR1 and CDR2 from the germline V gene are SGHRS and YFSETQ. DNA for the CDR3: TGCGCCAGCAGCTTGGACGGCGGGGGCACAGATACGCAGTATTTT. This encodes CASSLDGGGTDTQYF.

The rearrangement joins TRBV27 to TRBJ2-1; TRBD2 matches 9 bases. J gave up 8 bases and V 7 bases, and 18 bases lay outside the gene matches. CDR1 and CDR2 (germline): MNHEY, SMNVEV (reference sequence). The CDR3 consists of 17 residues. As DNA, the CDR3 is TGTGCCAGCAAGTATAGCGGGAGTATTTACGTTATCGATGAGCAGTTCTTC. It encodes CASKYSGSIYVIDEQFF.

The chain combines TRBV2 with TRBJ1-5, with D possibly being TRBD1 (6 bases). The germline V and J ends were trimmed by 6 bases and 3 bases, with 12 bases remaining between them. The CDR3 loop spans 14 amino acids. Germline V lookup: CDR1 SNHLY, CDR2 FYNNEI. CDR3 coding DNA: TGTGCCAGCAGGACAGGACTGCACAATCAGCCCCAGCATTTT. It is translated as CASRTGLHNQPQHF.

This chain joins TRBV6-1 and TRBJ2-7, with D possibly being TRBD1 or TRBD2 (5 bases each). Trimming took 4 bases from V and 1 from J, leaving 8 bases between them. The CDR3 contains 13 residues. Germline loops: CDR1 MNHNS, CDR2 SASEGT. The CDR3, as DNA: TGTGCCAGCAGTGTGGGGGTTTCCTACGAGCAGTACTTC. Its protein is CASSVGVSYEQYF.

The chain carries TRBV30 and TRBJ1-5; 12 positions agree with TRBD1. CDR3 length: 13 amino acids. Germline-derived CDR1 and CDR2 are GTSNPN and SVGIG (reference sequence). J gave up 5 bases and V 5 bases, and 1 base lay outside the gene matches. The CDR3 loop is CAWGTGGDQPQHF. The CDR3, as DNA: TGTGCCTGGGGGACAGGGGGCGATCAGCCCCAGCATTTT.

This clone was seen a single time. This chain uses TRBV28 with TRBJ2-5; D gene unclear. The length of the CDR3 is 15 residues. The V and J ends lost 5 bases and 5 bases respectively, with 18 bases between them. Germline CDR1 is MDHEN and CDR2 is SYDVKM. CDR3 sequence reads: CASSAQLGNLETQYF. The CDR3 DNA reads as TGTGCCAGCAGTGCTCAATTAGGGAATCTGGAGACCCAGTACTTC.